What follows are 16 T cell receptor beta chains derived from one specimen sequenced in a study of T cell repertoires in cytomegalovirus infection. Antigen specificity for these receptors is unknown. From the reads, TCRdb called clonotypes with MiXCR, one entry per CDR3 protein. The table records about 920,000 distinct CDR3 sequences, roughly 30% of them present only once. The source was cultured CD8+ T cells from PBMCs, collected from culture after CMV antigen stimulation. The source is a human donor in good health (CMV status not recorded). Some clones in this sample may be carry-over from other donors' samples.

This clonotype was picked up a small number of times. The chain links TRBV24-1 to TRBJ2-1, with TRBD1 matching 7 bases. Germline-derived CDR1 and CDR2 are KGHDR and SFDVKD. This CDR3 is built from 12 residues. The junction had 3 bases not matched to a gene; V was cut back by 0 bases and J by 14 bases. In DNA, the CDR3 is TGTGCCACCAGTGATTTGAGGGGACAGAAGTTCTTC. Translation gives CATSDLRGQKFF.

This clonotype was counted between two and nine times. The V gene is TRBV15, the J gene TRBJ1-2; D unclear. Germline V lookup: CDR1 LNHNV, CDR2 YYDKDF (reference sequence). The CDR3 sequence is 12 residues long. V was shortened by 11 bases and J by 8 bases, with 18 bases between the two germline ends. The CDR3 DNA follows: TGTGCCGTGGAGAGGGAGGGTCAGGGCTACACCTTC. This codes for CAVEREGQGYTF.

In this sample, this clonotype turned up a few times. This chain links TRBV12-3 or TRBV12-4 with TRBJ1-1; TRBD1 might be the D (5 bases). This CDR3 has 13 residues. V lost 7 bases and J lost 0, with 9 bases in between. The CDR3 sequence: CASIRQMNTEAFF. As DNA, the CDR3 is TGTGCCAGCATAAGACAGATGAACACTGAAGCTTTCTTT.

This clonotype appeared a few times. The V and J genes are TRBV11-3 and TRBJ1-5; D not certain. This CDR3 has 16 residues. V was shortened by 1 base and J by 6 bases, with 16 bases between the two germline ends. Germline CDR1 and CDR2: SGHNT and YENEEA. The CDR3 reads CASSLARFWVVQPQHF. The DNA of the CDR3 is TGTGCCAGCAGCTTAGCGAGGTTTTGGGTTGTTCAGCCCCAGCATTTT.

V and J are TRBV6-5 and TRBJ2-3; D is perhaps TRBD1 (6 bases). Germline V CDR1 and CDR2: MNHEY, SVGAGI. This CDR3 has 15 amino acids. Trimming took off 6 bases at V and 4 bases at J, with 17 bases between the two ends. The CDR3 reads CASRATGWRPDTQYF. DNA for the CDR3: TGTGCCAGCAGGGCAACAGGGTGGAGGCCAGATACGCAGTATTTT.

The rearrangement uses TRBV5-6 and TRBJ1-2; a weak D match, TRBD1 (6 bases). The V and J ends lost 1 base and 1 base respectively, with 14 bases between them. Germline lookup yields CDR1 SGHDT and CDR2 YYEEEE. CDR3 length equals 16 residues. CDR3: CASSLFPTGVNYGYTF. The CDR3 bases are TGTGCCAGCAGCTTGTTCCCGACAGGAGTTAACTATGGCTACACCTTC.

This clonotype was seen a handful of times. The genes are TRBV7-9 and TRBJ2-5, with 8 bases aligning to TRBD1. V gave up 5 bases and J gave up 2 bases; unmatched junction bases: 4. The germline gives CDR1 SEHNR, CDR2 FQNEAQ (reference sequence). The CDR3 runs 14 residues. This CDR3 reads CASSRQGIQETQYF. CDR3 DNA: TGTGCCAGCAGCCGACAGGGGATACAAGAGACCCAGTACTTC. The whole variable domain, filled in from reference TRBV7-9 and TRBJ2-5, reads DTGVSQNPRHKITKRGQNVTFRCDPISEHNRLYWYRQTLGQGPEFLTYFQNEAQLEKSRLLSDRFSAERPKGSFSTLEIQRTEQGDSAMYLCASSRQGIQETQYFGPGTRLLVL.

This clonotype was recorded a few times. CDR3 sequence reads: CASSLSPDSYNSPLHF. As DNA, the CDR3 is TGTGCCAGCAGTTTATCCCCTGACTCCTATAATTCACCCCTCCACTTT. This chain connects TRBV27 to TRBJ1-6, with D unresolved. The CDR3 length is 16 residues. V was shortened by 0 bases and J by 0 bases, with 6 bases between the two germline ends. Germline V gene sequence: CDR1 MNHEY, CDR2 SMNVEV (reference sequence).

V and J are TRBV6-2 or TRBV6-3 and TRBJ1-1; D possibly corresponds to TRBD1 (6 bases). CDR3 length: 14 residues. V dropped 5 bases and J dropped 5 bases, with 15 bases sitting between them. Per germline, CDR1 MNHEY and CDR2 SVGEGT. This CDR3 is CASSQPWQGTEAFF. The CDR3 DNA sequence: TGTGCCAGCAGTCAGCCGTGGCAGGGGACTGAAGCTTTCTTT.

The table lists this clonotype with a few counts. This chain uses TRBV7-9 with TRBJ2-1; 11 bases line up with TRBD2. The CDR3 totals 17 residues. Germline V gives CDR1 SEHNR, CDR2 FQNEAQ (reference sequence). V dropped 5 bases and J dropped 5; count of bases not matched to a gene: 11. CDR3 region: CASSPNLLAGVHNEQFF. As DNA, the CDR3 is TGTGCCAGCAGCCCCAACCTACTAGCGGGGGTCCACAATGAGCAGTTCTTC.

V is TRBV12-5 and J is TRBJ2-1; TRBD1 agrees at 9 bases. This CDR3 has 15 residues. The germline CDR1 and CDR2 sequences are LGHNT and FRNRAP. Unmatched junction bases numbered 3, after V lost 1 base and J lost 5 bases. DNA of the CDR3: TGTGCTAGTGGTTTGGGACAGGGGGAAGACAATGAGCAGTTCTTC. This codes for CASGLGQGEDNEQFF.

This clonotype was counted once. The V gene is TRBV4-1, the J gene TRBJ1-5; tentatively, D is TRBD1 (5 bases). CDR3 length: 15 residues. Trimming left V 1 base short and J 7 bases short, with 14 bases between. CDR1 is MGHRA, CDR2 YSYEKL, per germline. The CDR3 spells CASSQVQGSRQPQHF. Written as DNA, the CDR3 is TGCGCCAGCAGCCAAGTTCAGGGAAGTCGACAGCCCCAGCATTTT.

A remark on this clonotype: A much larger clone differs from this one at a single base, so this may be a read error. The chain has TRBV6-6 and TRBJ2-2, with 9 bases identical to TRBD2. This CDR3 has 13 amino acids. Germline loops: CDR1 MNHNY, CDR2 SVGAGI (reference sequence). Trimming took 7 bases from V and 7 from J; bases not matched to a gene: 4. Here the CDR3 DNA reads TGTGCCAGCAAGTGGACTAGCGTCGGGGAGCTGTTTTTT. Protein product: CASKWTSVGELFF.

This sequence joins TRBV27 and TRBJ1-1, with a tentative D call TRBD1 (6 bases). CDR3 length: 14 residues. Per germline, CDR1 MNHEY and CDR2 SMNVEV (reference sequence). Trimming removed 8 bases from V and 4 bases from J, with 17 bases in between. CDR3 sequence (DNA): TGTGCCAGCCGCCGGGGGGCAGGAGGCACTGAAGCTTTCTTT. Its protein product is CASRRGAGGTEAFF.

This clonotype was observed many times. This sequence joins TRBV7-6 and TRBJ1-1, with D unresolved. Per the germline V gene, CDR1 is SGHVS and CDR2 is FNYEAQ. The CDR3 has 13 amino acids. The germline V and J ends were trimmed by 5 bases and 1 base, with 8 bases remaining between them. In DNA, the CDR3 is TGTGCCAGCAGCGTTAGACAGAACACTGAAGCTTTCTTT. This gives the protein CASSVRQNTEAFF.

This clonotype has just a few counts. This chain joins TRBV24-1 and TRBJ2-3; 12 positions agree with TRBD2. J was trimmed by 5 bases and V by 5 bases; bases with no gene match: 13. The CDR3 is 18 amino acids. Germline-derived CDR1 and CDR2 are KGHDR and SFDVKD. The CDR3 loop is CATSGAKRRLAGVDTQYF. DNA for the CDR3: TGTGCCACCAGTGGAGCTAAGAGAAGACTAGCGGGGGTAGATACGCAGTATTTT.